This T cell receptor beta chain was recorded in a study of low-dose radiotherapy and immunotherapy resistance in tumors. TRAV- and TRBV-specific primers, spanning alpha and beta chains, primed first-strand cDNA. TCR amplification involved roughly 21 PCR cycles with a constant-region primer and V-primer adapter. TCRdb analysed the reads with MiXCR anew, one entry per CDR3 protein. Among about 82,000 distinct CDR3 sequences listed, about 19% were seen once. The V and J ends lost 3 bases and 8 bases respectively, with 10 bases between them. Germline CDR1 reads SGHTA; CDR2 reads FQGNSA. CDR3 length: 12 residues. Time point defined: before trial treatment. This clonotype was recorded at least ten times.

Here the sequenced sample was PBMCs, taken before treatment. This sequence originates from a male donor with prostate cancer. V gene TRBV7-2 combines with J gene TRBJ2-5; D unclear. The CDR3 sequence is CASSFDLVTQYF. In nucleotides, the CDR3 is TGTGCCAGCAGCTTTGATCTCGTCACCCAGTACTTC.